The clone carrying this T cell receptor beta chain turned up a few times. What it recognizes is unknown. The source of the sample is a study of response to subunit inactivated influenza vaccine. Study results and limitations: Authors proposed each seasonal influenza vaccination draws in few new T cells.

Germline CDR1 reads SGHAT; CDR2 reads FQDESV (reference sequence). Losses at the gene ends were 7 bases for V and 3 bases for J; bases not matched to a gene: 5. This CDR3 has 14 amino acids. TCRdb re-analysed the RT-PCR reads in MiXCR, keeping a single row per CDR3 protein. There are about 540,000 distinct CDR3 sequences in the sample; approximately 20% occur only once, and 2.5% to 3.5% lies in the top ten. These data were also filed under a second study, of T cells expressing NK-cell markers. That paper states: Researchers built TCR beta cDNA using 5'RACE template switching with UMIs. The TCR beta repertoires originated in sorted CD3+CD56+NKG2C+, CD3+CD56+NKG2C- and CD3+CD56-NKG2C+ T cells. NKG2C+ dominant clonotype frequencies in several donors were roughly 1.0-7.5% of CD8+ T cells.

This clonotype was sampled from a man aged 50-59 years who received an inactivated influenza vaccine. The chain couples TRBV11-1 to TRBJ2-7; 11 nucleotides match TRBD1. Sequencing was performed on CD4+ T cells sorted from PBMCs, taken approximately 13 days after vaccination. The CDR3 spells CASTPGQGVYEQYF. DNA of the CDR3: TGTGCCAGCACCCCGGGACAGGGGGTCTACGAGCAGTACTTC.